This paragraph reports one T cell receptor beta chain. The antigen remains unidentified. This specimen belongs to a study of tumor-infiltrating lymphocytes in primary liver carcinoma. The source material, roughly 18-33 mg of unsorted bulk tissue, was used to co-extract RNA and DNA. Chronic HBV infection affected patients, none of whom had received treatment. Germline V CDR1 and CDR2: SGHDT, YYEEEE. Losses at the gene ends were 4 bases for V and 6 bases for J; bases not matched to a gene: 15. This CDR3 spans 17 amino acids. Notes on the study in general: Tumors reached a significantly greater top-250-clone fraction than blood did (p = 0.039).

Production of TCR beta cDNA used 400 to 600 ng total RNA together with a constant-region primer. Sequencing libraries for TCR beta derived from three nested multiplex PCR rounds that used slightly modified ARM-PCR. Primers for the first two PCR rounds were TRBV1-TRBV30 forward primers and a C-beta reverse primer (10 cycles per round). TCRdb re-analysed the multiplex PCR reads in MiXCR, keeping a single row per CDR3 protein. Here the sample spans 25,000 to 35,000 distinct CDR3 sequences, roughly 70% being singletons. This chain links TRBV5-6 with TRBJ2-1, with TRBD2 matching 8 bases. The receptor's source is a woman under 40 with primary liver carcinoma and hepatitis B virus infection. Sequenced sample: liver tumor tissue from sampling region 3. The subset here: tumor region T3, left-lateral pole. For the CDR3, the DNA is TGTGCCAGCAGCCCCCGGGGGGGGGCATCTGTTCTCAATGAGCAGTTCTTC. It translates to CASSPRGGASVLNEQFF.